One sample yielded the 17 T cell receptor beta chains listed below, sequenced in a study of blood T cell repertoires in COVID-19. The data were produced by immunoSEQ multiplex PCR, yet TCRdb's version contains in-frame clones alone and is incomplete. There are approximately 290,000 clones in the sample; approximately 90% occur only once, and 0.95% to 1.2% lies in the top ten. The specimen sequenced was PBMCs or T cells enriched from blood (not recorded which). The receptors stem from a woman in her 30s who had recovered from COVID-19.

The chain uses TRBV6-5 and TRBJ1-3; weak D call: TRBD1 (5 bases). The germline V gene has CDR1 MNHEY and CDR2 SVGAGI. Trimming cost V 5 bases and J 0 bases, with 11 bases left between them. The CDR3 spans 15 residues. This CDR3 is CASSTRDFSGNTIYF. CDR3 sequence (DNA): TGTGCCAGCAGTACCCGGGACTTCTCTGGAAACACCATATATTTT.

V is TRBV5-4 and J is TRBJ1-2; D gene uncertain. Trimming cost V 0 bases and J 3 bases, with 12 bases left between them. The CDR3 sequence is 15 residues long. CDR1 is SGHNT and CDR2 is YYREEE in the germline V gene (reference sequence). In DNA form, the CDR3 reads TGTGCCAGCAGCTTGGGTACGGGGATGGACTATGGCTACACCTTC. This gives the protein CASSLGTGMDYGYTF.

The table lists this clone with a count of one. This chain uses TRBV28 with TRBJ1-1; 7 nucleotides align to TRBD1. The V gene end was trimmed by 5 bases and the J gene end by 7 bases; junction bases not matched to a gene: 13. Germline assignment: CDR1 MDHEN and CDR2 SYDVKM. This CDR3 region has 15 residues. This chain's CDR3 is CASSPSKGQLNEAFF. CDR3 DNA sequence: TGTGCCAGCAGTCCCTCCAAGGGACAGCTTAATGAAGCTTTCTTT.

V gene TRBV28 combines with J gene TRBJ2-3; 11 bases match TRBD2. The V segment lost 6 bases and the J segment 2 bases; nucleotides outside the gene matches: 10. The CDR3 sequence is 17 residues long. Germline-derived CDR1 and CDR2 are MDHEN and SYDVKM. The CDR3 loop reads CASRAHSGRGYTDTQYF. The CDR3 DNA reads as TGTGCCAGCAGGGCCCATAGCGGGAGGGGGTACACAGATACGCAGTATTTT.

The CDR3 DNA is TGTGCCAGCAGCTTGGGCTCACAGGCCTACACCGGGGAGCTGTTTTTT. Residues: CASSLGSQAYTGELFF. The chain joins TRBV7-9 to TRBJ2-2, with D possibly TRBD1 on 5 matching bases. The CDR3 loop spans 16 amino acids. Germline assignment: CDR1 SEHNR and CDR2 FQNEAQ (reference sequence). Between the trimmed V and J ends, which lost 3 bases and 3 bases, there was a span of 14 bases. The variable domain in full, with the rest retrieved from reference TRBV7-9 and TRBJ2-2, is DTGVSQNPRHKITKRGQNVTFRCDPISEHNRLYWYRQTLGQGPEFLTYFQNEAQLEKSRLLSDRFSAERPKGSFSTLEIQRTEQGDSAMYLCASSLGSQAYTGELFFGEGSRLTVL.

Comments on this clone: The same CDR3 is also encoded by other DNA sequences in this sample. The rearrangement joins TRBV29-1 to TRBJ2-5; 10 bases are shared with TRBD1. Trimming took 5 bases from V and 5 from J; bases not matched to a gene: 2. The CDR3 contains 12 residues. Germline V lookup: CDR1 SQVTM, CDR2 ANQGSEA. The CDR3 bases are TGCAGCGTTAGGACAGGGGGTGAGACCCAGTACTTC. Translated, it gives CSVRTGGETQYF.

V is TRBV30 and J is TRBJ2-7, with D perhaps matching TRBD1 (6 bases). Germline V gives CDR1 GTSNPN, CDR2 SVGIG (reference sequence). The CDR3 length is 11 residues. The ends were cut back, 1 base at V and 5 bases at J, with 6 bases in the middle. In DNA form, the CDR3 reads TGTGCCTGGAGTGCAGGGGACGAGCAGTACTTC. It codes for CAWSAGDEQYF.

The gene calls are TRBV28 and TRBJ2-7; 9 bases are a match to TRBD2. Germline assignment: CDR1 MDHEN and CDR2 SYDVKM. The CDR3 runs 14 residues. V was clipped by 10 bases and J by 7 bases; unmatched bases: 14. DNA for the CDR3: TGTGCCACGACAGGTAGCGGGAGTCGATGGGAGCAGTACTTC. It translates to CATTGSGSRWEQYF.

The gene calls are TRBV30 and TRBJ1-1, with TRBD1 matching 8 bases. Losses at the gene ends were 0 bases for V and 6 bases for J; bases not matched to a gene: 9. This CDR3 has 15 amino acids. Per the germline V gene, CDR1 is GTSNPN and CDR2 is SVGIG (reference sequence). The CDR3 reads CAWSVRGRGPPEAFF. In DNA form, the CDR3 reads TGTGCCTGGAGTGTAAGGGGCAGGGGGCCCCCTGAAGCTTTCTTT.

The chain combines TRBV7-9 with TRBJ2-1; TRBD2 agrees at 11 bases. Germline V gene data show CDR1 as SEHNR and CDR2 as FQNEAQ (reference sequence). This CDR3 comprises 15 residues. With 5 bases clipped from V and 5 bases from J, the junction kept 5 bases outside the gene matches. CDR3 loop: CASSASGGKDNEQFF. In nucleotides, the CDR3 is TGTGCCAGCAGCGCTAGCGGGGGGAAAGACAATGAGCAGTTCTTC.

The chain is built from TRBV2 and TRBJ2-2, with TRBD2 matching 10 bases. CDR1 and CDR2 (germline): SNHLY, FYNNEI. Losses at the gene ends were 6 bases for V and 6 bases for J; bases not matched to a gene: 10. The length of the CDR3 is 16 residues. This chain's CDR3 is CASSHQTSGSSGELFF. For the CDR3, the DNA is TGTGCCAGCAGCCACCAGACTAGCGGGTCCTCCGGGGAGCTGTTTTTT.

CDR3 residues: CASSLSPGEYSPLHF. The CDR3 DNA sequence: TGTGCCAGCAGCTTAAGCCCAGGGGAATATTCACCCCTCCACTTT. This sequence joins TRBV7-3 and TRBJ1-6; tentative D call: TRBD1 (6 bases). Looked up from germline, CDR1 is SGHTA and CDR2 is FQGTGA. Trimming left V 1 base short and J 8 bases short, with 12 bases between. CDR3 size: 15 residues.

This clone has a single count. The V gene is TRBV24-1, the J gene TRBJ2-1; D unresolved. The CDR3 runs to 13 residues. V gave up 3 bases and J gave up 8 bases, with 10 bases separating them. Germline V gives CDR1 KGHDR, CDR2 SFDVKD. This chain's CDR3 is CATSDTLLDEQFF. The DNA of the CDR3 is TGTGCCACCAGTGATACACTACTCGATGAGCAGTTCTTC.

This chain joins TRBV5-1 and TRBJ2-3, with 12 bases fitting TRBD2. The J segment lost 4 bases and the V segment lost 0 bases, leaving 3 bases of the junction unmatched. Germline loops: CDR1 SGHRS, CDR2 YFSETQ. The CDR3 has 16 amino acids. The CDR3 is CASSLALAGGPDTQYF. The DNA of the CDR3 is TGCGCCAGCAGCTTGGCCCTAGCGGGAGGGCCAGATACGCAGTATTTT.

This chain's CDR3 is CASSLAGAYNEQFF. The CDR3 DNA follows: TGTGCCAGCAGCTTAGCGGGAGCCTACAATGAGCAGTTCTTC. This chain joins TRBV7-8 and TRBJ2-1; D might be TRBD2 (5 bases). Trimming pared 0 bases from V and 2 bases from J, leaving 5 bases between. The V gene's germline CDR1 is SGHVS and CDR2 FQNEAQ. The CDR3 is 14 residues long.

The chain employs TRBV11-1 and TRBJ2-5; TRBD2 matches at 8 bases. This CDR3 is 16 amino acids long. Looked up from germline, CDR1 is SGHAT and CDR2 is FQDESV (reference sequence). Losses at the gene ends were 5 bases for V and 5 bases for J; bases not matched to a gene: 13. CDR3 DNA: TGTGCCAGCAGCCCGAAACAGGGACTAGTTTATGAGACCCAGTACTTC. Amino acids: CASSPKQGLVYETQYF.

The chain uses TRBV6-1 and TRBJ1-5; a weak D match, TRBD1 (6 bases). Germline lookup yields CDR1 MNHNS and CDR2 SASEGT. Trimming shortened V by 2 bases and J by 3 bases, and 17 bases separated the two germline ends. The CDR3 consists of 17 residues. CDR3 residues: CASSEMAGEANNQPQHF. The CDR3 nucleotides read TGTGCCAGCAGTGAAATGGCAGGGGAAGCGAACAATCAGCCCCAGCATTTT.